The 24 T cell receptor beta chains below all came from one sample that was sequenced in a study of T cell responses to AZD1222 COVID-19 vaccine. TCRdb keeps only in-frame clones here, not all; method: immunoSEQ multiplex PCR. Of tens of thousands of clones listed, 65% to 85% were seen once; the top ten hold less than 25%. The sequenced sample was peripheral blood, obtained on day 0 of AZD1222 vaccination. The receptors stem from an adult in good health.

The chain carries TRBV7-9 and TRBJ2-7; D perhaps matches TRBD2 (5 bases). V was trimmed by 5 bases and J by 4 bases, leaving 18 bases between them. CDR3 size: 15 residues. Germline values: CDR1 SEHNR, CDR2 FQNEAQ (reference sequence). The CDR3 spells CASSLRDSNIYEQYF. In DNA form, the CDR3 reads TGTGCCAGCAGCCTCCGGGATTCTAATATATACGAGCAGTACTTC.

V and J are TRBV5-4 and TRBJ1-4; D perhaps matches TRBD1 (5 bases). The CDR3 has 13 amino acids. The V end lost 3 bases, the J end lost 6 bases, and 9 bases lay between the germline ends. From germline, CDR1 is SGHNT and CDR2 YYREEE (reference sequence). In nucleotides, the CDR3 is TGTGCCAGCAGCTCCGGGGGGGATGAAAAACTGTTTTTT. Its translation: CASSSGGDEKLFF.

This clone was seen a handful of times. The chain uses TRBV19 and TRBJ1-2; 9 bases are shared with TRBD1. Germline CDR1 is LNHDA and CDR2 is SQIVND (reference sequence). This CDR3 has 14 residues. Trimming removed 7 bases from V and 10 bases from J; junction bases left unmatched: 13. The CDR3 region has the DNA TGTGCCAGTACCGCCACCGGGACAGGGTTTGTCTACACCTTC. As protein: CASTATGTGFVYTF.

This clone has just one count. This chain uses TRBV3-1 (or the pseudogene TRBV3-2) with TRBJ1-1, with 7 positions matching TRBD1. V shed 5 bases, J shed 7 bases, and the junction held 1 base outside the gene matches. CDR1 and CDR2 from the germline V gene are LGHDT and YNNKEL (reference sequence). The CDR3 sequence is 11 residues long. CDR3 protein: CASSGQVEAFF. The DNA of the CDR3 is TGTGCCAGCAGCGGACAGGTTGAAGCTTTCTTT.

This chain connects TRBV19 to TRBJ1-5, with D possibly matching TRBD1 (5 bases). CDR3 size: 15 residues. The V end was cut by 9 bases, the J end by 0 bases, with 15 bases between. Germline V gene sequence: CDR1 LNHDA, CDR2 SQIVND (reference sequence). CDR3 DNA: TGTGCCAGCCGGGACCTCCTTTATAGCAATCAGCCCCAGCATTTT. Protein product: CASRDLLYSNQPQHF.

The rearrangement links TRBV5-6 to TRBJ1-1; TRBD1 might be the D (6 bases). Looked up from germline, CDR1 is SGHDT and CDR2 is YYEEEE. V lost 1 base, J lost 4 bases, and 17 bases lay in between. The CDR3 has 16 amino acids. The CDR3 DNA sequence: TGTGCCAGCAGCTTGCAGGGGCGCAGGTCAACCACTGAAGCTTTCTTT. It codes for CASSLQGRRSTTEAFF. The full variable domain, in which reference TRBV5-6 and TRBJ1-1 provide the parts outside the CDR3, is DAGVTQSPTHLIKTRGQQVTLRCSPKSGHDTVSWYQQALGQGPQFIFQYYEEEERQRGNFPDRFSGHQFPNYSSELNVNALLLGDSALYLCASSLQGRRSTTEAFFGQGTRLTVV.

A few counts support this clone. The rearrangement joins TRBV11-2 to TRBJ2-1; TRBD1 might be the D (5 bases). With 2 bases removed from V and 1 base from J, the gap between germline ends came to 9 bases. The CDR3 spans 15 residues. CDR1 SGHAT and CDR2 FQNNGV come from the germline V gene. The chain's CDR3 is CASSLMGRSYNEQFF. The CDR3 bases are TGTGCCAGCAGCTTAATGGGGCGGTCCTACAATGAGCAGTTCTTC.

This clone was detected once. This sequence joins TRBV29-1 and TRBJ2-7; 10 bases are shared with TRBD1. There are 12 residues in the CDR3. With V trimmed by 7 bases and J by 7 bases, 7 bases remained unmatched. Per the germline V gene, CDR1 is SQVTM and CDR2 is ANQGSEA. CDR3 nucleotide sequence: TGCAGCGCTGGGACAGGGGTATCGGAGCAGTACTTC. Residues: CSAGTGVSEQYF.

The CDR3 DNA follows: TGTGCCAGCCGCGCCGCGGGGGGCACAGATACGCAGTATTTT. It yields the protein CASRAAGGTDTQYF. The rearrangement uses TRBV5-4 and TRBJ2-3; 7 nucleotides line up with TRBD2. The CDR3 runs to 14 residues. The germline gives CDR1 SGHNT, CDR2 YYREEE (reference sequence). Trimming cost V 7 bases and J 1 base; bases outside gene matches: 6.

This chain links TRBV10-3 with TRBJ2-1, with 9 bases fitting TRBD2. CDR1 and CDR2 from the germline V gene are ENHRY and SYGVKD. V lost 4 bases and J lost 0; bases outside the gene matches: 7. There are 17 residues in the CDR3. CDR3 protein: CAISGPQRGDSYNEQFF. DNA for the CDR3: TGTGCCATCAGTGGGCCCCAGCGGGGGGACTCCTACAATGAGCAGTTCTTC.

V gene TRBV11-2 combines with J gene TRBJ1-2, with D perhaps matching TRBD1 (5 bases). The germline gives CDR1 SGHAT, CDR2 FQNNGV. This CDR3 contains 13 residues. V gave up 1 base and J gave up 8 bases, with 11 bases separating them. The CDR3 DNA reads as TGTGCCAGCAGCTTAGTAGGGGCCCGGGGCTACACCTTC. Translation: CASSLVGARGYTF.

The chain has TRBV19 and TRBJ1-1, with a possible D match to TRBD1 (5 bases). Germline CDR1 is LNHDA and CDR2 is SQIVND (reference sequence). The CDR3 length is 10 residues. CDR3 amino acids: CAGGGTEAFF. The CDR3 DNA is TGTGCTGGGGGGGGCACTGAAGCTTTCTTT.

The chain uses TRBV6-5 and TRBJ1-1; D possibly corresponds to TRBD1 (6 bases). V dropped 6 bases and J dropped 7 bases, with 15 bases sitting between them. CDR1 MNHEY and CDR2 SVGAGI come from the germline V gene. The CDR3 consists of 13 residues. The CDR3 DNA sequence: TGTGCCAGCAGCCTCGGGGGGCGCAGTGAAGCTTTCTTT. Its protein is CASSLGGRSEAFF.

CDR3 bases: TGCGCCAGCAGCCGCGAAGGCGGTGGCGCCTCCTACAATGAGCAGTTCTTC. It encodes CASSREGGGASYNEQFF. This chain joins TRBV4-1 and TRBJ2-1; D call uncertain. CDR3 length equals 17 residues. Germline V gene sequence: CDR1 MGHRA, CDR2 YSYEKL. The germline V and J ends were trimmed by 4 bases and 0 bases, with 16 bases remaining between them.

The V gene is TRBV4-1, the J gene TRBJ1-2, with D possibly matching TRBD1 (6 bases). The germline V gene encodes CDR1 MGHRA and CDR2 YSYEKL. V was trimmed by 2 bases and J by 4 bases, leaving 23 bases between them. This CDR3 has 18 residues. The CDR3 protein is CASSQPFWTEEGSYGYTF. As DNA, the CDR3 is TGCGCCAGCAGCCAACCTTTCTGGACAGAAGAAGGGTCCTATGGCTACACCTTC.

V is TRBV27 and J is TRBJ1-1, with D unresolved. Trimming left V 0 bases short and J 1 base short, with 6 bases between. Germline CDR1 MNHEY, CDR2 SMNVEV (reference sequence). This CDR3 has 14 amino acids. CDR3 sequence: CASSLSSPNTEAFF. CDR3 sequence (DNA): TGTGCCAGCAGTTTATCGTCGCCGAACACTGAAGCTTTCTTT.

The genes are TRBV6-5 and TRBJ2-5; maybe TRBD2 (5 bases). Germline V gene data show CDR1 as MNHEY and CDR2 as SVGAGI. This CDR3 has 16 amino acids. V was cut by 0 bases and J by 2 bases, with 13 bases left in between. CDR3 DNA: TGTGCCAGCAGTTACTCGAAGATAGCGACGCAAGAGACCCAGTACTTC. Protein product: CASSYSKIATQETQYF.

The J gene is TRBJ2-1, the V gene TRBV2; D remains unclear. This CDR3 is built from 11 residues. Trimming removed 7 bases at V and 6 bases at J, with 7 bases between. Per germline, CDR1 SNHLY and CDR2 FYNNEI. The CDR3 spells CASTQFNEQFF. The CDR3 DNA follows: TGTGCCAGCACTCAGTTCAATGAGCAGTTCTTC.

This clone was seen a few times. The chain uses TRBV9 and TRBJ2-2; no reliable D call. The CDR3 length is 15 residues. Germline lookup yields CDR1 SGDLS and CDR2 YYNGEE. Trimming stripped 7 bases from V and 3 bases from J, with 16 bases between. The CDR3 loop reads CASRAGLRDTGELFF. The CDR3 DNA follows: TGTGCCAGCCGGGCCGGCCTTCGGGACACCGGGGAGCTGTTTTTT. The complete variable domain, with remaining parts taken from reference TRBV9 and TRBJ2-2, reads DSGVTQTPKHLITATGQRVTLRCSPRSGDLSVYWYQQSLDQGLQFLIQYYNGEERAKGNILERFSAQQFPDLHSELNLSSLELGDSALYFCASRAGLRDTGELFFGEGSRLTVL.

The gene calls are TRBV12-3 or TRBV12-4 and TRBJ1-6; D may be TRBD1 (6 bases). V gave up 9 bases and J gave up 8 bases, with 14 bases separating them. The CDR3 runs to 13 residues. As DNA, the CDR3 is TGTGCCAGTCAACGGGACACTCATTCACCCCTCCACTTT. Amino acid sequence: CASQRDTHSPLHF.

The chain is built from TRBV4-2 and TRBJ1-3; D gene ambiguous. CDR1 is LGHNA, CDR2 YNFKEQ, per germline. CDR3 length: 16 amino acids. V was cut by 0 bases and J by 0 bases, with 9 bases left in between. The CDR3 is CASSQDQRISGNTIYF. CDR3 nucleotide sequence: TGTGCCAGCAGCCAAGATCAACGTATCTCTGGAAACACCATATATTTT.

J is TRBJ1-2 and V is TRBV30; D ambiguous. The germline gives CDR1 GTSNPN, CDR2 SVGIG (reference sequence). The CDR3 loop spans 12 amino acids. With 3 bases removed from V and 4 bases from J, the gap between germline ends came to 9 bases. As DNA, the CDR3 is TGTGCCTGGAGCCTTTCCAGCTATGGCTACACCTTC. It is translated as CAWSLSSYGYTF.

The chain employs TRBV23-1 and TRBJ1-4; no firm D call. TRBV23-1 counts as an open reading frame of uncertain function. Trimming cost V 0 bases and J 8 bases, with 10 bases left between them. This CDR3 comprises 14 residues. The CDR3 loop reads CASSQSRGGEKLFF. CDR3 nucleotide sequence: TGCGCCAGCAGTCAATCCCGGGGTGGGGAAAAACTGTTTTTT.

This rearrangement joins TRBV5-6 to TRBJ1-2; 8 bases fit TRBD1. The CDR3 is 16 amino acids. Germline CDR1 reads SGHDT; CDR2 reads YYEEEE. V shed 4 bases, J shed 5 bases, and the junction held 13 bases outside the gene matches. The CDR3 here is CASSRTPGQGPYGYTF. As DNA, the CDR3 is TGTGCCAGCAGCCGCACCCCAGGACAGGGACCATATGGCTACACCTTC.